This T cell receptor (beta chain) was captured by sequencing in a study of tumor and adjacent non-tumor tissue in lung cancer. The study, taken as a whole, reports: TCR diversity was significantly greater in tumor than normal lung tissue.

The CDR3 covers 13 residues. CDR1 is DFQATT and CDR2 is SNEGSKA in the germline V gene (reference sequence). The library came from three nested PCR rounds adapted from ARM-PCR protocols. TCRdb analysed the multiplex PCR reads with MiXCR anew, one entry per CDR3 protein. This sample has approximately 120,000 distinct CDR3 sequences, with 75% found just once. RNA was extracted from bulk tissue without any cell sorting. Chemotherapy-naive patients with new lung cancer underwent thoracic surgery in China, August–November 2014. As regards this clonotype: Antigen: not known. One junction end does not reproduce the germline sequence, and a read error may be involved.

V is TRBV20-1 and J is TRBJ1-5; D may be TRBD1 (6 bases). Sequences were obtained from lung tumor tissue. This TCR derives from a woman aged 55-75 years with non-small cell lung cancer. Here the CDR3 reads CGARGGARQPQHF. Here the CDR3 DNA reads TGCGGTGCTAGGGGGGGGGCACGTCAGCCCCAGCATTTT.